The 18 T cell receptor beta chains reported below all come from one sample, sequenced in a study of cytomegalovirus exposure and HLA in healthy donors. 13 Jbeta primers and 60 Vbeta primers were used for the PCR. Sequenced by immunoSEQ multiplex PCR; TCRdb stores in-frame clones only, minus some. The table lists 150,000 to 200,000 clones, just under 80% of them singletons. Sequencing input: PBMCs. These receptors were obtained from a woman aged 25 to 39 in good health and CMV-seronegative.

In DNA form, the CDR3 reads TGTGCCAGCAGCGCTGTACGGGGAGTTCTAGGAGAGACCCAGTACTTC. This codes for CASSAVRGVLGETQYF. The chain joins TRBV9 to TRBJ2-5, with a tentative D call TRBD2 (5 bases). This CDR3 contains 16 residues. With 3 bases removed from V and 4 bases from J, the gap between germline ends came to 19 bases. Germline values: CDR1 SGDLS, CDR2 YYNGEE.

For the CDR3, the DNA is TGTGCCAGCAGCTCGGCCGGGACAGGGTTTCAGCCCCAGCATTTT. Encoded protein: CASSSAGTGFQPQHF. J is TRBJ1-5 and V is TRBV7-2, with 9 bases fitting TRBD1. This CDR3 contains 15 residues. The V and J ends lost 4 bases and 6 bases, in that order; junction bases with no gene match: 7. The germline gives CDR1 SGHTA, CDR2 FQGNSA.

This clone has just one count. This chain connects TRBV4-3 to TRBJ2-3; 8 nucleotides line up with TRBD2. The J segment lost 0 bases and the V segment lost 5 bases, leaving 19 bases of the junction unmatched. In germline, CDR1 is LGHNA, CDR2 YSLEER. The CDR3 runs 20 residues. The CDR3 protein is CASSKSYGGGRVASTDTQYF. The CDR3 nucleotides are TGCGCCAGCAGCAAGTCCTACGGGGGGGGGCGGGTTGCTAGCACAGATACGCAGTATTTT.

The gene calls are TRBV2 and TRBJ2-5; maybe TRBD1 (6 bases). The germline V and J ends were trimmed by 10 bases and 5 bases, with 26 bases remaining between them. The CDR3 has 16 amino acids. CDR1 is SNHLY, CDR2 FYNNEI, per germline. CDR3 region: CATPRLQGSMRETQYF. The CDR3 bases are TGTGCCACCCCCAGATTACAGGGTTCAATGCGGGAGACCCAGTACTTC.

The chain combines TRBV6-6 with TRBJ1-2, with D possibly TRBD1 on 5 matching bases. The CDR3 has 10 residues. Germline values: CDR1 MNHNY, CDR2 SVGAGI (reference sequence). Trimming cost V 2 bases and J 13 bases, with 8 bases left between them. Here the CDR3 reads CASSYGDFTF. In nucleotides, the CDR3 is TGTGCCAGCAGTTACGGGGACTTCACCTTC.

V and J are TRBV15 and TRBJ1-2; TRBD1 is a possible D gene (6 bases). The CDR3 contains 14 residues. Germline-derived CDR1 and CDR2 are LNHNV and YYDKDF (reference sequence). Trimming removed 4 bases at V and 4 bases at J, with 13 bases between. The CDR3 here is CATSTLVGGYGYTF. For the CDR3, the DNA is TGTGCCACCAGCACCCTGGTAGGGGGCTATGGCTACACCTTC.

The gene calls are TRBV18 and TRBJ1-2; no reliable D call. V was trimmed by 3 bases and J by 4 bases, leaving 9 bases between them. CDR3 size: 13 residues. Per the germline V gene, CDR1 is KGHSH and CDR2 is LQKENI. CDR3 nucleotide sequence: TGTGCCAGCTCACCGGCGAACAGCTATGGCTACACCTTC. Translating gives CASSPANSYGYTF.

The chain is built from TRBV6-5 and TRBJ1-2, with 11 bases lining up with TRBD1. CDR1 MNHEY and CDR2 SVGAGI come from the germline V gene. After removal of 6 bases from V and 5 bases from J, the junction contained 8 bases not matched to a gene. The length of the CDR3 is 15 residues. The DNA of the CDR3 is TGTGCCAGCAGGGGGACAGGGGGTTCTGGGTATGGCTACACCTTC. Amino acids: CASRGTGGSGYGYTF.

This clone has only one observation. The V and J genes are TRBV10-3 and TRBJ1-1; D is ambiguous. The germline V gene encodes CDR1 ENHRY and CDR2 SYGVKD. This CDR3 comprises 14 residues. The V end was cut by 1 base, the J end by 1 base, with 7 bases between. This CDR3 reads CAISELTGNTEAFF. DNA of the CDR3: TGTGCCATCAGTGAGTTGACGGGGAACACTGAAGCTTTCTTT.

This rearrangement joins TRBV15 to TRBJ2-5; possibly TRBD1 for D (5 bases). Germline CDR1 LNHNV, CDR2 YYDKDF (reference sequence). The V end lost 5 bases, the J end lost 5 bases, and 15 bases lay between the germline ends. This CDR3 spans 14 amino acids. The CDR3 here is CATSLSDSGETQYF. The CDR3 DNA sequence: TGTGCCACCAGCTTGAGCGACTCAGGGGAGACCCAGTACTTC.

The genes are TRBV6-7 and TRBJ2-1; D unclear. TRBV6-7 is classed as an ORF, of uncertain function. The CDR3 has 11 residues. V was trimmed by 4 bases and J by 10 bases, leaving 8 bases between them. This CDR3 is CASSCNGEQFF. The DNA for the CDR3 is TGTGCCAGCAGTTGTAATGGCGAGCAGTTCTTC.

The chain couples TRBV13 to TRBJ2-3, with 8 bases aligning to TRBD1. CDR1 and CDR2 (germline): PRHDT, FYEKMQ (reference sequence). CDR3 length: 16 amino acids. V lost 4 bases and J lost 3; bases outside the gene matches: 9. The CDR3: CASSSYRGLGTDTQYF. Written as DNA, the CDR3 is TGTGCCAGCAGCTCCTACAGGGGGTTAGGGACAGATACGCAGTATTTT.

In this sample, this clone turned up a few times. The chain uses TRBV2 and TRBJ1-3; the D gene is possibly TRBD1 (6 bases). Between the trimmed V and J ends, which lost 6 bases and 2 bases, there was a span of 20 bases. CDR1 SNHLY and CDR2 FYNNEI come from the germline V gene. The CDR3 sequence is 17 residues long. CDR3 amino acids: CASRAEGGPGPGNTIYF. Here the CDR3 DNA reads TGTGCCAGCAGAGCCGAGGGGGGGCCCGGCCCTGGAAACACCATATATTTT.

The chain uses TRBV6-5 and TRBJ1-1, with 8 positions matching TRBD1. The CDR3 is 13 amino acids. Trimming removed 5 bases from V and 1 base from J; junction bases left unmatched: 0. The germline V gene has CDR1 MNHEY and CDR2 SVGAGI. The CDR3 nucleotides are TGTGCCAGCAGTGGACAGGGGAACACTGAAGCTTTCTTT. Encoded protein: CASSGQGNTEAFF.

The chain links TRBV19 to TRBJ2-7; 7 positions match TRBD1. The CDR3 is made up of 15 amino acids. The ends lost 4 bases at V and 3 bases at J; junction bases unmatched: 9. Looked up from germline, CDR1 is LNHDA and CDR2 is SQIVND (reference sequence). The CDR3 is CASSTPWTGVYEQYF. In DNA, the CDR3 is TGTGCCAGTAGTACCCCCTGGACAGGTGTCTACGAGCAGTACTTC.

This clone was picked up one time. CDR3: CASSTVAGTGGEKLFF. CDR3 in DNA: TGTGCCAGCAGCACCGTAGCCGGGACAGGAGGCGAAAAACTGTTTTTT. This chain joins TRBV7-9 and TRBJ1-4; 8 nucleotides agree with TRBD1. The CDR3 length is 16 residues. Germline V gives CDR1 SEHNR, CDR2 FQNEAQ (reference sequence). Germline trimming cut 5 bases from V and 8 bases from J; bases unmatched to any gene: 13.

This clone occurred a few times. This chain links TRBV4-1 with TRBJ1-3, with TRBD1 identical over 8 bases. Germline CDR1 MGHRA, CDR2 YSYEKL. Trimming cost V 3 bases and J 3 bases; bases outside gene matches: 4. CDR3 length: 15 residues. This CDR3 reads CASSHTDRGGNTIYF. In DNA, the CDR3 is TGCGCCAGCAGCCATACAGACAGGGGTGGAAACACCATATATTTT.

This chain joins TRBV29-1 and TRBJ2-3; D is unclear. The V gene's germline CDR1 is SQVTM and CDR2 ANQGSEA. Trimming removed 6 bases from V and 2 bases from J, with 15 bases in between. CDR3 length equals 14 residues. Here the CDR3 reads CSVGLGNPTDTQYF. Written as DNA, the CDR3 is TGCAGCGTGGGTCTAGGCAACCCCACAGATACGCAGTATTTT.